The 32 T cell receptor beta chains below come from one sample, sequenced in a study of cytomegalovirus exposure and HLA in healthy donors. Sequencing used immunoSEQ multiplex PCR; TCRdb keeps in-frame clones, though not all of them. The sample yields more than 65,000 clones, roughly 95% seen once. Specimen: PBMCs. The receptors shown here come from a woman aged 18-29 years in good health and CMV-seronegative.

The rearrangement uses TRBV15 and TRBJ1-1; TRBD1 matches 7 bases. The CDR3 totals 19 residues. V lost 6 bases and J lost 0; bases outside the gene matches: 19. Germline assignment: CDR1 LNHNV and CDR2 YYDKDF (reference sequence). The CDR3 is CATRRTKGQTTNLNTEAFF. The CDR3 DNA reads as TGTGCCACCAGGCGTACGAAGGGACAGACTACTAATTTGAACACTGAAGCTTTCTTT.

V and J are TRBV5-1 and TRBJ2-7; 9 positions match TRBD1. Trimming removed 4 bases from V and 1 base from J; junction bases left unmatched: 6. Germline loops: CDR1 SGHRS, CDR2 YFSETQ. CDR3 length equals 15 residues. The CDR3 here is CASSLLGTGSYEQYF. For the CDR3, the DNA is TGCGCCAGCAGCCTTTTAGGGACAGGGTCCTACGAGCAGTACTTC.

This clone was picked up one time. Here the CDR3 reads CASNPDTLYEQYF. CDR3 in DNA: TGCGCCAGCAATCCCGACACACTCTACGAGCAGTACTTC. The chain combines TRBV10-2 with TRBJ2-7, with D hard to call. The CDR3 covers 13 residues. Germline V lookup: CDR1 WSHSY, CDR2 SAAADI. V lost 7 bases to trimming and J lost 3 bases, with 13 bases between them.

V and J are TRBV19 and TRBJ1-1; D perhaps matches TRBD1 (6 bases). Germline loops: CDR1 LNHDA, CDR2 SQIVND (reference sequence). The CDR3 loop spans 17 amino acids. V was trimmed by 3 bases and J by 0 bases, leaving 17 bases between them. CDR3 loop: CASSIGNRAAMNTEAFF. CDR3 sequence (DNA): TGTGCCAGTAGTATCGGAAACAGGGCCGCGATGAACACTGAAGCTTTCTTT.

The V call is TRBV27, the J call TRBJ2-7; 11 bases align to TRBD1. Germline V lookup: CDR1 MNHEY, CDR2 SMNVEV (reference sequence). V was clipped by 4 bases and J by 5 bases; unmatched bases: 7. The CDR3 totals 15 residues. DNA for the CDR3: TGTGCCAGCAGTTCGCCGGGACAGGGGGTAGACGAGCAGTACTTC. Amino acid sequence: CASSSPGQGVDEQYF.

The V and J genes are TRBV18 and TRBJ1-5; D not certain. The germline V gene encodes CDR1 KGHSH and CDR2 LQKENI. CDR3 length: 16 amino acids. The ends were cut back, 3 bases at V and 0 bases at J, with 12 bases in the middle. Written as DNA, the CDR3 is TGTGCCAGCTCACCCTCGGGGAGGAATAGCAATCAGCCCCAGCATTTT. Amino acids: CASSPSGRNSNQPQHF.

V is TRBV6-4 and J is TRBJ2-1; 13 nucleotides align to TRBD2. CDR1 is MRHNA, CDR2 SNTAGT, per germline. The CDR3 consists of 15 residues. Trimming at V came to 2 bases and at J to 8 bases, leaving 3 bases not matched to a gene. In DNA, the CDR3 is TGTGCCAGCAGTGACGGACTAGCGGGAGTATATGAGCAGTTCTTC. Its translation: CASSDGLAGVYEQFF.

This sequence joins TRBV10-3 and TRBJ2-7, with 9 bases that match TRBD1. Germline lookup yields CDR1 ENHRY and CDR2 SYGVKD. V shed 5 bases, J shed 2 bases, and the junction held 13 bases outside the gene matches. The CDR3 contains 17 residues. CDR3 sequence: CAISPPGAGTGTYEQYF. CDR3 DNA sequence: TGTGCCATCAGTCCACCTGGCGCCGGGACAGGGACCTACGAGCAGTACTTC.

This chain links TRBV6-1 with TRBJ2-1; D possibly corresponds to TRBD1 (6 bases). Germline CDR1 and CDR2: MNHNS and SASEGT. V dropped 1 base and J dropped 3 bases, with 13 bases sitting between them. The CDR3 spans 16 residues. Written as DNA, the CDR3 is TGTGCCAGCAGTGAAGGGGGGCGTGGAAGCTACAATGAGCAGTTCTTC. It encodes CASSEGGRGSYNEQFF.

The J gene is TRBJ1-1, the V gene TRBV2, with D uncertain. The V end was cut by 3 bases, the J end by 3 bases, with 2 bases between. Germline loops: CDR1 SNHLY, CDR2 FYNNEI. This CDR3 region has 11 residues. The CDR3 loop reads CASSDYTEAFF. For the CDR3, the DNA is TGTGCCAGCAGTGACTACACTGAAGCTTTCTTT.

The V call is TRBV9, the J call TRBJ1-2, with D unresolved. The germline V gene has CDR1 SGDLS and CDR2 YYNGEE. CDR3 length: 14 amino acids. Trimming cost V 4 bases and J 8 bases, with 18 bases left between them. The CDR3 bases are TGTGCCAGCAGCCTTCCCTCCCTTAAGGAGGGCTACACCTTC. Its protein is CASSLPSLKEGYTF.

The chain combines TRBV30 with TRBJ1-3; D gene uncertain. Per germline, CDR1 GTSNPN and CDR2 SVGIG (reference sequence). CDR3 length equals 15 residues. V lost 0 bases to trimming and J lost 4 bases, with 13 bases between them. The CDR3 region has the DNA TGTGCCTGGAGTGTTGGCCTCGGGGTCGGAAACACCATATATTTT. Encoded protein: CAWSVGLGVGNTIYF. The full variable domain, its missing parts supplied by reference TRBV30 and TRBJ1-3, is SQTIHQWPATLVQPVGSPLSLECTVEGTSNPNLYWYRQAAGRGLQLLFYSVGIGQISSEVPQNLSASRPQDRQFILSSKKLLLSDSGFYLCAWSVGLGVGNTIYFGEGSWLTVV.

The chain couples TRBV14 to TRBJ2-5; D gene ambiguous. The germline V and J ends were trimmed by 4 bases and 1 base, with 13 bases remaining between them. CDR1 is SGHDN and CDR2 is FVKESK in the germline V gene. The CDR3 runs to 15 residues. The CDR3 DNA is TGTGCCAGCAGCCCGAAACTTAGCTTCCAAGAGACCCAGTACTTC. Its translation: CASSPKLSFQETQYF.

The chain couples TRBV18 to TRBJ2-7, with D possibly being TRBD1 (6 bases). The CDR3 length is 13 residues. Per germline, CDR1 KGHSH and CDR2 LQKENI. V was cut by 3 bases and J by 2 bases, with 8 bases left in between. The CDR3 bases are TGTGCCAGCTCACCGGCAGGGGCCTACGAGCAGTACTTC. It yields the protein CASSPAGAYEQYF.

The chain uses TRBV27 and TRBJ1-4, with TRBD1 matching over 7 bases. The CDR3 consists of 13 residues. Trimming took 3 bases from V and 7 from J; bases not matched to a gene: 2. Germline CDR1 is MNHEY and CDR2 is SMNVEV (reference sequence). As DNA, the CDR3 is TGTGCCAGCAGTTTGGGACAGCCTGAAAAACTGTTTTTT. This sequence encodes CASSLGQPEKLFF.

The V call is TRBV29-1, the J call TRBJ2-1, with 7 bases lining up with TRBD1. The junction had 12 bases not matched to a gene; V was cut back by 6 bases and J by 7 bases. CDR3 length: 14 amino acids. The germline gives CDR1 SQVTM, CDR2 ANQGSEA. CDR3 sequence reads: CSVDTGVVRNEQFF. CDR3 nucleotides: TGCAGCGTAGATACAGGGGTCGTACGGAATGAGCAGTTCTTC.

This clone was recorded once. The rearrangement uses TRBV14 and TRBJ2-1, with 10 bases fitting TRBD2. Germline CDR1 is SGHDN and CDR2 is FVKESK. CDR3 length equals 13 residues. Trimming cost V 3 bases and J 12 bases; bases outside gene matches: 5. The CDR3 region has the DNA TGTGCCAGCAGCCAGAGGATAGCGGGAGGGCAGTTCTTC. Residues: CASSQRIAGGQFF.

This sequence joins TRBV4-1 and TRBJ2-7; TRBD2 aligns across 7 bases. The ends lost 6 bases at V and 7 bases at J; junction bases unmatched: 15. The CDR3 length is 15 residues. Germline CDR1 MGHRA, CDR2 YSYEKL. CDR3 bases: TGCGCCAGCAGTCGAATCGGCGGGAGCTCTCGGGAGCAGTACTTC. Its protein product is CASSRIGGSSREQYF.

V is TRBV7-2 and J is TRBJ1-1; D is undetermined. This CDR3 spans 16 amino acids. Germline assignment: CDR1 SGHTA and CDR2 FQGNSA. Trimming shortened V by 1 base and J by 0 bases, and 12 bases separated the two germline ends. CDR3 DNA: TGTGCCAGCAGCTTAGGCGGGTCTATGATGAACACTGAAGCTTTCTTT. This codes for CASSLGGSMMNTEAFF.

The rearrangement joins TRBV5-4 to TRBJ2-7; TRBD1 matches 8 bases. There are 13 residues in the CDR3. The V and J ends lost 2 bases and 6 bases, in that order; junction bases with no gene match: 4. Germline V CDR1 and CDR2: SGHNT, YYREEE (reference sequence). This CDR3 reads CASSFPQGGEQYF. The CDR3, as DNA: TGTGCCAGCAGCTTCCCACAGGGGGGCGAGCAGTACTTC. Combining the CDR3 with reference TRBV5-4 and TRBJ2-7 gives the whole variable domain ETGVTQSPTHLIKTRGQQVTLRCSSQSGHNTVSWYQQALGQGPQFIFQYYREEENGRGNFPPRFSGLQFPNYSSELNVNALELDDSALYLCASSFPQGGEQYFGPGTRLTVT.

This chain uses TRBV4-1 with TRBJ2-7; TRBD1 matches at 7 bases. The CDR3 loop spans 17 amino acids. Germline V gene data show CDR1 as MGHRA and CDR2 as YSYEKL. The J segment lost 1 base and the V segment lost 0 bases, leaving 9 bases of the junction unmatched. The chain's CDR3 is CASSQEEIPGQSYEQYF. The CDR3 DNA reads TGCGCCAGCAGCCAAGAGGAGATACCGGGACAGTCCTACGAGCAGTACTTC.

The genes are TRBV7-8 and TRBJ2-7; 7 positions agree with TRBD2. Germline V gene lookup returns CDR1 SGHVS and CDR2 FQNEAQ. V gave up 1 base and J gave up 0 bases; unmatched junction bases: 12. The CDR3 sequence is 18 residues long. CDR3 sequence reads: CASSLVPITSASSYEQYF. CDR3 DNA sequence: TGTGCCAGCAGCTTAGTCCCTATTACTAGCGCGAGCTCCTACGAGCAGTACTTC.

V usage is TRBV7-8 and J usage is TRBJ2-7; TRBD2 matches 7 bases. Germline assignment: CDR1 SGHVS and CDR2 FQNEAQ. The CDR3 is 17 amino acids. With V trimmed by 2 bases and J by 5 bases, 15 bases remained unmatched. The CDR3 coding sequence is TGTGCCAGCAGCTTACTTAGCCTTCGGGAGGTAATCGACGAGCAGTACTTC. Translating it yields CASSLLSLREVIDEQYF.

The CDR3 region has the DNA TGTGCCAGCAGTTATACAGCGGGACCCAGCATCGAGCAGTACTTC. Translation: CASSYTAGPSIEQYF. The chain uses TRBV28 and TRBJ2-7; TRBD2 agrees at 7 bases. Germline V gene sequence: CDR1 MDHEN, CDR2 SYDVKM. The CDR3 extends over 15 amino acids. J was trimmed by 6 bases and V by 4 bases; bases with no gene match: 12.

This sequence joins TRBV7-8 and TRBJ2-7, with D maybe TRBD2 (6 bases). CDR3 size: 14 residues. Germline V gene data show CDR1 as SGHVS and CDR2 as FQNEAQ. V gave up 6 bases and J gave up 3 bases, with 15 bases separating them. CDR3 protein: CASSFTSTLYEQYF. DNA for the CDR3: TGTGCCAGCAGTTTCACTAGCACCCTCTACGAGCAGTACTTC.

J is TRBJ2-1 and V is TRBV5-5; 9 bases map to TRBD1. This CDR3 is built from 12 residues. Unmatched junction bases numbered 0, after V lost 3 bases and J lost 8 bases. Germline CDR1 and CDR2: SGHKS and YYEKEE (reference sequence). The CDR3 DNA reads as TGTGCCAGCAGCTGGACAGGGGATGAGCAGTTCTTC. Translated, it gives CASSWTGDEQFF.

The genes are TRBV5-1 and TRBJ2-5; 7 nucleotides line up with TRBD2. With 1 base clipped from V and 5 bases from J, the junction kept 8 bases outside the gene matches. The CDR3 is 15 amino acids. Germline lookup yields CDR1 SGHRS and CDR2 YFSETQ. In nucleotides, the CDR3 is TGCGCCAGCAGCTTGATGTGGGGGGGTTTGGAGACCCAGTACTTC. Amino acid sequence: CASSLMWGGLETQYF.

The chain combines TRBV7-9 with TRBJ2-5; the D gene is possibly TRBD1 (6 bases). Deletions cut 2 bases from V and 4 bases from J, with 20 bases between. Germline V CDR1 and CDR2: SEHNR, FQNEAQ (reference sequence). The CDR3 has 17 amino acids. The CDR3 sequence: CASSLFGLGARVETQYF. In DNA, the CDR3 is TGTGCCAGCAGCTTATTCGGTTTGGGGGCACGAGTAGAGACCCAGTACTTC.

The chain carries TRBV7-9 and TRBJ1-4; a possible D gene is TRBD1 (6 bases). The germline V gene encodes CDR1 SEHNR and CDR2 FQNEAQ (reference sequence). With 2 bases removed from V and 7 bases from J, the gap between germline ends came to 11 bases. There are 14 residues in the CDR3. In DNA form, the CDR3 reads TGTGCCAGCAGCTTATCAGGGGTGGGTGAAAAACTGTTTTTT. It encodes CASSLSGVGEKLFF.

V usage is TRBV19 and J usage is TRBJ1-4; TRBD1 matches 8 bases. After removal of 4 bases from V and 1 base from J, the junction contained 5 bases not matched to a gene. The CDR3 has 16 residues. Germline values: CDR1 LNHDA, CDR2 SQIVND (reference sequence). CDR3 sequence: CASSTDRDGTNEKLFF. Written as DNA, the CDR3 is TGTGCCAGTAGTACGGACAGGGATGGAACTAATGAAAAACTGTTTTTT.

The J gene is TRBJ2-7, the V gene TRBV5-4, with 8 bases matching TRBD1. Trimming took 4 bases from V and 0 from J; bases not matched to a gene: 9. Per germline, CDR1 SGHNT and CDR2 YYREEE (reference sequence). There are 16 residues in the CDR3. The CDR3 DNA follows: TGTGCCAGCAGCCCTCGCGGGGACAGGAGCTCCTACGAGCAGTACTTC. This translates into CASSPRGDRSSYEQYF. Together with reference TRBV5-4 and TRBJ2-7, the CDR3 gives the full variable domain: ETGVTQSPTHLIKTRGQQVTLRCSSQSGHNTVSWYQQALGQGPQFIFQYYREEENGRGNFPPRFSGLQFPNYSSELNVNALELDDSALYLCASSPRGDRSSYEQYFGPGTRLTVT.

This chain uses TRBV7-9 with TRBJ2-5, with TRBD2 identical over 9 bases. Trimming cost V 8 bases and J 2 bases; bases outside gene matches: 9. Germline CDR1 SEHNR, CDR2 FQNEAQ (reference sequence). This CDR3 has 15 residues. This chain's CDR3 is CASDLAGPGQETQYF. Here the CDR3 DNA reads TGTGCCAGCGACCTAGCGGGACCGGGTCAAGAGACCCAGTACTTC.